This T cell receptor (beta chain) was identified in a study of blood T cell repertoires in COVID-19 (dated by TCRdb to the early 2020s). Background for the entire study: Samples covering the acute and convalescent phases of COVID-19 were provided by collaborators in the United States, Italy and Spain. A de-identified subject ID, COVID-19 status, age in years and sex were almost always included in the sample metadata. The repertoires were made available in a free public database intended to serve as a resource for research on the immune response to SARS-CoV-2. Subjects who had been exposed to COVID-19, were actively infected with it, or had recovered from it provided the deeply sampled blood TCRbeta repertoires that made up the dataset. Samples came from the ongoing ImmuneRACE study (first 160 participants) plus 1,254 subjects from 6 global collaborators. The prospective study material was composed of cDNA or gDNA derived from T cells, B-cell-depleted T cells, or PBMCs. HLA class I and class II types, where available, came from metadata supplied by the sample provider rather than from assay-based typing. Results the study describes overall, beyond this receptor: The quantity of clinical and demographic metadata differed by source and by participant and was supplied without curation.

About this clone: There is no known antigen for this receptor. Base qualities are missing; no much larger clone stands one base away.

Collaborating institutions collected whole blood in K2EDTA tubes following their own protocols. For TCRbeta analysis, collaborator samples were shipped as frozen whole blood, as isolated PBMCs, or as DNA extracted from either sample type. TCRbeta CDR3 regions were amplified from genomic DNA by means of the immunoSEQ Assay, a bias-controlled multiplex PCR. Turning to the authors' computational methods: The number of nucleated cells in each sample was estimated from the amplification of reference gene primers within the assay. To quantify the absolute abundance of each unique TCRbeta CDR3 rearrangement, sequence reads were collapsed and filtered. Productive Simpson clonality was computed per sample as the square root of Simpson's diversity index over productive rearrangements. This is the immuneACCESS table as TCRdb keeps it, with only in-frame sequences that have V and J called. A part of the clones is gone; compared with another copy, unresolved V genes explain less than half, and the rest is unexplained. D and trimming come from the DNA, and the V and J calls and clone size come from that table. For this sample there are over 200,000 clones; almost 90% appear just once. Clones ranked in the top ten supply less than 3% of the sample.

The origin of this receptor is a woman aged 60 to 75 with acute or convalescent COVID-19. Sequenced input: peripheral blood.

The DNA reads TGTGCCAGCTCACCAATGGGAGGGGCGAACACTGAAGCTTTCTTT. It codes for CASSPMGGANTEAFF. The chain joins TRBV18 to TRBJ1-1; possibly the D gene is TRBD1, per 5 matching bases. The CDR3 holds 15 amino acids from the cysteine to the phenylalanine. Solely the CDR3 DNA is kept, with 45 bases framed from the first base. Relative to germline, V is 2 bases shorter and J is 1 base shorter, with 11 bases between their ends. Reading the germline V gene gives CDR1 KGHSH and CDR2 LQKENI.